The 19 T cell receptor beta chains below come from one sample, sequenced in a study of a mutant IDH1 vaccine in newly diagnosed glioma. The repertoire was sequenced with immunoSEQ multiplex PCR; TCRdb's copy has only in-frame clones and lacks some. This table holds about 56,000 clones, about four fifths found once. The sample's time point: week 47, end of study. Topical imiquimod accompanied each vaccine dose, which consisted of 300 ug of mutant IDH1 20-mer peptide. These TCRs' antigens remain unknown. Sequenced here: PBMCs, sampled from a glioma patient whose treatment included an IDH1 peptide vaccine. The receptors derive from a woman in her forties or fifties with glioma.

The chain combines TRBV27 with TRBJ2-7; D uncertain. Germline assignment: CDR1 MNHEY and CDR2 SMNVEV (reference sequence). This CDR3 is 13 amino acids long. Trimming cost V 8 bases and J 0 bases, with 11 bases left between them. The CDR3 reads CASGRMSSYEQYF. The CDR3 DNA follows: TGTGCCAGCGGCCGCATGAGCTCCTACGAGCAGTACTTC.

In DNA form, the CDR3 reads TGTGCCAGCAGCTTACGGGACAGGGGTTGGTACGAGCAGTACTTC. This sequence encodes CASSLRDRGWYEQYF. The chain combines TRBV5-6 with TRBJ2-7, with TRBD1 matching over 10 bases. Germline V lookup: CDR1 SGHDT, CDR2 YYEEEE. The CDR3 sequence is 15 residues long. V gave up 2 bases and J gave up 4 bases; unmatched junction bases: 6.

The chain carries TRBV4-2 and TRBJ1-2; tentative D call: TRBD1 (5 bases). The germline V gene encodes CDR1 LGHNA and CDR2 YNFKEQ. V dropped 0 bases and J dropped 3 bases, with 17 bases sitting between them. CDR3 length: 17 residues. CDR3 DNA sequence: TGTGCCAGCAGCCAAGAAAACGTCCGGATGGGGGACTATGGCTACACCTTC. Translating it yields CASSQENVRMGDYGYTF.

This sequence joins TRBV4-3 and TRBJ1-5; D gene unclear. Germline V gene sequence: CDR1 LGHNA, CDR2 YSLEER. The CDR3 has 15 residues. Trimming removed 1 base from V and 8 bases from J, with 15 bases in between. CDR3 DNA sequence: TGCGCCAGCAGCCAAGCCGTAAGCGGGTTGGAGCCCCAGCATTTT. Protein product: CASSQAVSGLEPQHF.

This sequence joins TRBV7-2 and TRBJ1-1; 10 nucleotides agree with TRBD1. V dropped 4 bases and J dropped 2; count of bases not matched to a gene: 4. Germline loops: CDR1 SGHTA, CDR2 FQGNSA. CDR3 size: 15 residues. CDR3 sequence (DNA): TGTGCCAGCAGCTACAGGACAGGGGGAAACACTGAAGCTTTCTTT. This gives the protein CASSYRTGGNTEAFF.

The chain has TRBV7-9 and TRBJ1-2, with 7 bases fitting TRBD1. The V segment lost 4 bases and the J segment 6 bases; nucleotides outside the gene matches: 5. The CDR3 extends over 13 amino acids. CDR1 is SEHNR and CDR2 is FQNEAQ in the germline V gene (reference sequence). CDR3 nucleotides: TGTGCCAGCAGCTCCCTACAGGGGAATGGCTACACCTTC. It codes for CASSSLQGNGYTF.

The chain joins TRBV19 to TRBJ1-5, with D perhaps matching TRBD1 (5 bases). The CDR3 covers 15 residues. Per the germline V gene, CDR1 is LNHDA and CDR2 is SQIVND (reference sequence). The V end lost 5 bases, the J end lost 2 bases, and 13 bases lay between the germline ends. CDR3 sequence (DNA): TGTGCCAGTAGTTCACTCGGAGGGGGCAATCAGCCCCAGCATTTT. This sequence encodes CASSSLGGGNQPQHF.

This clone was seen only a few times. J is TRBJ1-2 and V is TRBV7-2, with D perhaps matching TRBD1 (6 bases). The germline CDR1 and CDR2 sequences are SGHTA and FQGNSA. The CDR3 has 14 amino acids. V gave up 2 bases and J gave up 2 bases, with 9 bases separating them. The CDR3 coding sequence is TGTGCCAGCAGCTTACAACAGGGAAACTATGGCTACACCTTC. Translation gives CASSLQQGNYGYTF.

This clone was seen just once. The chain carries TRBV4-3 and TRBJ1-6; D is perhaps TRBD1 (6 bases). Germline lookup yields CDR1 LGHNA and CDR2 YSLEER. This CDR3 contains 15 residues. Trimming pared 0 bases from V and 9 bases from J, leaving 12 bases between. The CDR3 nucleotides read TGCGCCAGCAGCCAAGATACAGGGATGACTTCACCCCTCCACTTT. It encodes CASSQDTGMTSPLHF.

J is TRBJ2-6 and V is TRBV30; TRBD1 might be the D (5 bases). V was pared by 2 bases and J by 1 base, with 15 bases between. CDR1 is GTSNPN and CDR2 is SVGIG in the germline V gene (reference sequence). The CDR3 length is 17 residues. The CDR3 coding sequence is TGTGCCTGGAGTTTAGGGGTCGTCAATTCTGGGGCCAACGTCCTGACTTTC. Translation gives CAWSLGVVNSGANVLTF.

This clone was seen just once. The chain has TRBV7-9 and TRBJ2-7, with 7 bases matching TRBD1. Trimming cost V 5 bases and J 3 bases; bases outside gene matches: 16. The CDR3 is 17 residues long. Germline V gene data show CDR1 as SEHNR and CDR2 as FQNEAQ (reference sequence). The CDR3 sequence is CASSQNFRQGADYEQYF. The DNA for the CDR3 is TGTGCCAGCAGCCAAAACTTCAGACAGGGCGCCGACTACGAGCAGTACTTC. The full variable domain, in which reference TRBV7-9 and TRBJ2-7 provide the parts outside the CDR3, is DTGVSQNPRHKITKRGQNVTFRCDPISEHNRLYWYRQTLGQGPEFLTYFQNEAQLEKSRLLSDRFSAERPKGSFSTLEIQRTEQGDSAMYLCASSQNFRQGADYEQYFGPGTRLTVT.

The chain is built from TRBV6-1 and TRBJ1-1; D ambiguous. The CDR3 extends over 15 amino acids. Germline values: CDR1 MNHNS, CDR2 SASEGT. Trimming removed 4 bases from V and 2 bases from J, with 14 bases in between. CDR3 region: CASSGPYSLNTEAFF. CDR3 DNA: TGTGCCAGCAGTGGACCCTATTCACTCAACACTGAAGCTTTCTTT.

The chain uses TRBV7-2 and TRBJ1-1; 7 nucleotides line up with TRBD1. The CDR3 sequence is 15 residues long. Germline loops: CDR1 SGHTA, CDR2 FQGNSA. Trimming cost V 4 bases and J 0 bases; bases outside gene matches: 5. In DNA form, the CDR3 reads TGTGCCAGCAGCTCGGGGGACAGAATGAACACTGAAGCTTTCTTT. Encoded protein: CASSSGDRMNTEAFF.

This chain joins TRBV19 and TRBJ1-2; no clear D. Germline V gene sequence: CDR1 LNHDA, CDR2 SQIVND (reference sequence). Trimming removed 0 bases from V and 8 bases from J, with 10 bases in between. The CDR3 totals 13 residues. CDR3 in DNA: TGTGCCAGTAGTATAGACAGGTACGACGGCTACACCTTC. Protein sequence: CASSIDRYDGYTF.

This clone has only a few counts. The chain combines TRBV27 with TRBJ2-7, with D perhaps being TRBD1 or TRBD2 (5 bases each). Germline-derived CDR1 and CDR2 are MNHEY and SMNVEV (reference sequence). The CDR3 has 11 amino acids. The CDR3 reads CAAARGDEQYF. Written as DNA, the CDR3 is TGTGCGGCGGCGAGGGGCGACGAGCAGTACTTC.

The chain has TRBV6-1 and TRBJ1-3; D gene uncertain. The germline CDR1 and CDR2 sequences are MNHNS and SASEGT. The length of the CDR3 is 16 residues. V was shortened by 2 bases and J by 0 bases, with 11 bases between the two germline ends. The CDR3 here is CASSEIVRISGNTIYF. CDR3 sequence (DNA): TGTGCCAGCAGTGAAATTGTGCGGATCTCTGGAAACACCATATATTTT.

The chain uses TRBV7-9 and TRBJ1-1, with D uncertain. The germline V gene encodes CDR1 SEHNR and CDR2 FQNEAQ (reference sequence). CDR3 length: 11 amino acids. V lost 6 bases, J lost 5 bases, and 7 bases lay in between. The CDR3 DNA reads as TGTGCCAGCAGGTCCGGGACTGAAGCTTTCTTT. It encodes CASRSGTEAFF.

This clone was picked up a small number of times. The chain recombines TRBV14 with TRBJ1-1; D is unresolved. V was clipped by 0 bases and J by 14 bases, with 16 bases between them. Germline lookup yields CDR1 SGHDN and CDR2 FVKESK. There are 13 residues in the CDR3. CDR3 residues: CASSQDINRFIFF. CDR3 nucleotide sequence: TGTGCCAGCAGCCAAGATATTAACAGATTCATCTTCTTT.

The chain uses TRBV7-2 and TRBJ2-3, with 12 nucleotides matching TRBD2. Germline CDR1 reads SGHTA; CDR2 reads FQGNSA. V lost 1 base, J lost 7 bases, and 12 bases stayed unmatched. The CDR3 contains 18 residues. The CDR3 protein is CASSLGPSGGAGLNTQYF. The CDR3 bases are TGTGCCAGCAGCTTAGGTCCTAGCGGGGGGGCCGGGTTAAATACGCAGTATTTT.